This T cell receptor beta chain was profiled in a study of shared clonotypes between healthy human individuals (TCRdb year 2020). Regarding the research as a whole: The cohort comprised a couple of women and a few men aged 18 to 49 years. Per donor, three plates each were used for CD4 naive and CD4 memory, two for CD8 naive, and one for CD8 memory. To estimate repertoire size and how much clonotype sharing occurs between individuals, the study deeply sequenced the blood TCR repertoires of a handful of healthy adults. Libraries were prepared and TCR repertoires were sequenced by different laboratories using diverse techniques, in order to increase sequencing depth and limit assay-specific biases. Between about 0.8 and 9 billion PBMCs per donor were obtained by leukapheresis. Overall results and qualifications from the work: Pairwise subsampling indicated that sequencing depth was expected to affect the degree of clonotype sharing among donors. Sampling was restricted to blood, and TCR repertoires in tissue are likely to differ from TCR repertoires in blood. Higher generation probabilities were observed for clonotypes shared by all four sorted-subset donors than for non-shared clonotypes. Because the study included only a small number of donors, the genetic and exposure-history diversity represented was limited. Sharing across four donors was observed for 4.5% to 6.5% of naive CD4, about 3.2% of naive CD8, about 2.3% of memory CD4, and roughly 0.4% of memory CD8 clonotypes. Larger estimated clonotype richness was generally found for naive subsets than for memory subsets. Even with the large sequencing depth, rarefaction of the sorted-subset datasets indicated that sequencing was incomplete.

The junction shows trimming of 5 bases on V and 4 bases on J, and the gene matches do not reach 4 bases of it. Reading from cysteine to phenylalanine, the CDR3 counts 15 amino acids. CDR3 DNA only is kept here, 45 bases in frame from base 1. For CDR1 and CDR2, the germline V gene lists SGHTA and FQGTGA. Healthy HIV-negative adults with no recently reported acute infections or vaccinations were included as donors. Every donor was a Caucasian adult living in Nashville, Tennessee, USA. CD4+ T cells were enriched by magnetic negative selection; naive cells were then positively selected on CD45RA, and the negative fraction formed the memory subset. Blood was obtained by leukapheresis, after which PBMCs were separated by Ficoll-Histopaque density gradient centrifugation and cryopreserved in liquid nitrogen vapor phase. Analytical flow cytometry was used to check the purity and quantity of each magnetically sorted T cell population. From each sorted fraction, genomic DNA was isolated and quantified by UV absorbance on a Nanodrop 2000c.

Points on this clone: Its antigen is still unknown. Base qualities are not recorded, but no much larger clone differs from it by a single base. Different DNA sequences within this sample yield the same CDR3.

TCR CDR3 regions were amplified from genomic DNA by multiplex PCR using the deep immunoSEQ assay. Genomic DNA extracted from each cell subset was distributed evenly over all wells of several immunoSEQ 96-well plates, and each plate served as one replicate. For sorted subsets, each replicate PCR was loaded with around 200 ng genomic DNA, equivalent to 25,000 to 30,000 T cell genomes. The purified libraries were quantified using a Qubit 3.0 fluorometer, sized with a Bioanalyzer 2100, and then quantified again using the KAPA Library Quantification kit. A separate single-read 150-cycle Illumina NextSeq 550 flow cell was used to sequence each immunoSEQ 96-well plate. The source study handled its data this way. Because the immunoSEQ output held only junctional sequences and lacked quality scores, the filtering could not match the filtering applied to full-length reads. To assign V/J genes and CDR3, sequences were annotated using PyIR, a Python wrapper for IgBLAST v1.9, with IMGT germline references. Reads were removed for weak V/J assignments (E-value above 1e-6), missing CDR3, stop codons, out-of-frame junctions, or ambiguous translated residues. A V3J clonotype was defined by an identical inferred V gene, J gene, and CDR3 amino acid sequence. To compute the percentage overlap between repertoires, the number of shared unique clonotypes was divided by the size of the smaller repertoire. Richness of each repertoire was evaluated using RTK rarefaction, the Chao1 estimator, and Recon v2.1 estimates of unobserved clonotypes. For all TCRbeta clonotypes obtained by the gDNA method from several donors, generation probabilities were computed with OLGA. Sourced from immuneACCESS, this table was stored by TCRdb with only in-frame sequences that have V and J called. A share of the clones is absent; for the studies checked, an unresolved V gene accounts for under half, and the remainder has no known explanation. V and J calls and clone size are those listed in that table; D and trimming were worked out from the DNA. The sample yields roughly 2,500,000 clones; approximately 94% were counted once. About 0.39% of the sample belongs to the ten largest clones.

Sequencing input: naive CD4+ T cells from PBMCs. The cell subset or site label, as the study defines it: CD45RA+ positively selected. The clonotype comes from a man aged 18 to 35 in good health. Some clones in this sample may be carry-over from other donors' samples. The receptor chain draws on TRBV7-3 and TRBJ2-3, with 12 bases aligning to TRBD2. The DNA sequence is given as TGTGCCAGCAGCCCGACTAGCGGGAGCTCAGATACGCAGTATTTT. Its translation reads: CASSPTSGSSDTQYF.